One TCR beta chain is described in this entry. The CDR3 runs 15 residues. Germline loops: CDR1 MDHEN, CDR2 SYDVKM. Sequenced by immunoSEQ multiplex PCR; TCRdb stores in-frame clones only, minus some. This sample carries about 38,000 clones, 70% to 90% of them seen once, and the ten largest clones take 0.56%. The source of the sample is a study of T cell changes during pregnancy in multiple sclerosis. V and J are TRBV28 and TRBJ2-5; 11 nucleotides agree with TRBD1. Judging by the DNA end, TRBJ2-7 fits better; the J call may be wrong. The sequenced sample was CD4+ T cells from peripheral blood mononuclear cells, obtained before pregnancy. The clonotype was recovered from a female donor with multiple sclerosis, enrolled in a pregnancy study. CDR3 sequence (DNA): TGTGCCAGCAGTTTGGGACAGGGGGGGGTCTACGAGCAGTACTTC. This sequence encodes CASSLGQGGVYEQYF.